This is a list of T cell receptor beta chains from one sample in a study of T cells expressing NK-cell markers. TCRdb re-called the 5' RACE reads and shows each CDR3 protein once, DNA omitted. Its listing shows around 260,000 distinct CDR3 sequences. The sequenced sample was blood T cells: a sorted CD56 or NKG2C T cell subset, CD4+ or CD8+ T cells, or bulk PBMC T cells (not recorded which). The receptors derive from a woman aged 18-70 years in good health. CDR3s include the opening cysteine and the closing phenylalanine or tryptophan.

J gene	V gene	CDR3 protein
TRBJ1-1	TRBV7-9	CASSIQTNTEAFF
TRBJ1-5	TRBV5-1	CASSLVGGTEPQHF
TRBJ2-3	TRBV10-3	CATRPLVSGSTDTQYF
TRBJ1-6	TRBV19	CASSQTPSPLHF
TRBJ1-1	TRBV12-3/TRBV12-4	CASSLAALNTEAFF
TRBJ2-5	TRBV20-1	CSARGQKETQYF
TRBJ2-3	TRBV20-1	CSARDWASPGDTQYF
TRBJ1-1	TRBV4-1	CASSQRTWDPTEAFF
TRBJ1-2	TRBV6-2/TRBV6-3	CASSYSHGQNNYGYTF
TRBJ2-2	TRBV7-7	CASRSGQGVTGELFF
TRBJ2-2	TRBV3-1	CASSPPADTGELFF
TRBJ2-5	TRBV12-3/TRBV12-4	CASSYGRTSGYQETQYF
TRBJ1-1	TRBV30	CAWSVLRAAEAFF
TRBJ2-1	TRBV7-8	CASSLVAVYNEQFF
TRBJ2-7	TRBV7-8	CASSLALAVSYEQYF
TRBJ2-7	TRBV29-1	CSVAGTLTSGSYEQYF
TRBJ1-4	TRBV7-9	CASSFWAGTASNEKLFF
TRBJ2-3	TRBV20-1	CSARDRGESTDTQYF
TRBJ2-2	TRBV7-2	CASSLRDGLTGELFF
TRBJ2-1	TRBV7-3	CASSLTSGRSVEQFF
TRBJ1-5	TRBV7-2	CASSLAGGSGNQPQHF
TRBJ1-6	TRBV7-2	CASSVLNSPLHF
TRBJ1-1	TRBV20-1	CSARSRLGAEAFF
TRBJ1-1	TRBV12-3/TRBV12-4	CATERHGGNTEAFF
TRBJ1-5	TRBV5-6	CASSSRTDLWDQPQHF
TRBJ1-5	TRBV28	CASTVAGINQPQHF
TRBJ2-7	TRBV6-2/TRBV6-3	CASSYSTGRYEQYF
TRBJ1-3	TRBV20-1	CSAERGDTIYF
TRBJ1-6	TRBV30	CAWSVPDRGNSPLHF
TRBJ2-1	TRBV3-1	CASSQGVRARSNEQFF
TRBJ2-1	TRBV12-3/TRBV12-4	CASNMGRRAYNEQFF
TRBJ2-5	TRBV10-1	CASSVPGETQYF
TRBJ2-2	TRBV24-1	CATSDFRTGGTGELFF
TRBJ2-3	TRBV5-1	CASSSGTQGDTQYF
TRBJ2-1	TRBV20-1	CSARSDNEQFF